The T cell receptor (beta chain) under discussion was sequenced for a study of blood T cells in healthy people across ages (dated by TCRdb to between 2015 and 2017). Background on the whole study: Template switching captured roughly one uniquely barcoded TCR beta cDNA molecule per two T cells in model experiments. Age-related changes in TCR beta repertoire diversity were measured in the study by deep sequencing normalized with unique cDNA molecular identifiers. The donors were divided into four age groups: young (average about 15 years), middle-aged (almost 40), aged (roughly 60) and long-lived (82). To avoid experimental bias, donors of different ages were distributed randomly across sequencing lanes. Using the same blood draw, the study looked at two additional independent replicas of 1 million unique cDNA reads for two donors, one aged 18 to 30 and the other aged 80 or older. What the research found in general, with its limitations: As age increased, observed TCR beta diversity per million T cells dropped in a roughly linear way, and a significant reduction was already evident by age around 41. Because the CMV infection status of the donors was unknown, age-related changes in expanded clonotypes may potentially have been confounded. There was a strong correlation between observed TCR beta diversity and the percentage of naive T cells measured by flow cytometry. Estimates of total diversity based on one million sequenced T cells were regarded as lower bounds and as underestimates. Conclusive comparison of naive and antigen-experienced compartments was prevented by the profiling of bulk unsorted PBMCs. Compared with the aged group, the long-lived group had more naive CD4+ T cells, fewer expanded clones and increased TCR diversity, suggesting age selection.

The CDR3 goes from the cysteine to the phenylalanine over 18 residues. The kept DNA is CDR3 alone, 54 bases in frame from the first base. The junction carries 18 bases between V and J, which are trimmed by 0 bases and 2 bases respectively. The germline V gene (reference sequence) sets CDR1 to MNHNY and CDR2 to SVGAGI. The library was generated by 5' RACE. Sequencing was carried out with an Illumina HiSeq 2500. A second PCR of roughly 7 to 11 cycles was run with a J-beta primer mix and a sample-barcoded 5' primer. Each TCR beta cDNA molecule received a unique molecular identifier from a template-switch 5' adaptor carrying 12 random nucleotides. At least 2.5 million CDR3-containing paired-end reads were obtained from each sample. First-strand cDNA was synthesized from all RNA with the Mint cDNA synthesis kit, primed by a TRBC-specific oligonucleotide. After uracil-DNA glycosylase treatment, a first 18-cycle PCR used universal primers M1SS and BC2_uni_R on all cDNA. From the authors' description of their analysis: For normalization, 1 million high-quality reads were randomly selected from each sample, with every read carrying a distinct molecular identifier. Instead of being binned into consensus sequences, reads that shared molecular identifiers were thrown out. MiTCR, with a Q25 quality threshold and the strictest error-elimination algorithm, was used for CDR3 identification, clonotype clustering and error correction. A nonparametric unseen species model with Euler transformation was used to estimate a lower bound on total TCR beta diversity. Using fastp trimming at Q25 and MiXCR clonotype assembly, TCRdb reanalyzed the public sequencing data and kept in-frame beta chains. Merged by CDR3 protein, the rows form single entries marked with the most common genes and DNA. TCRdb, rather than the study authors, made the V and J calls. Counted in this sample were around 940,000 distinct CDR3 sequences; roughly 50% of them appeared once. 20% to 25% of the sample goes to the ten largest clones.

Donors were around 37 systemically healthy Caucasian individuals from Russia aged roughly 6 to 95 years. About 10 milliliters of peripheral blood were drawn from each donor into EDTA-treated Vacutainer tubes. Ficoll-Paque density-gradient centrifugation was used to isolate PBMCs, with at least 7 million obtained per sample. Total RNA was extracted from PBMCs with Trizol reagent, with at least 5 micrograms obtained per sample. For every donor, flow cytometry on a PBMC aliquot measured the percentage of naive CD45RAhigh/CD27high T cells. Details on this clonotype: Its specific antigen is unknown. No much larger clone exists at a distance of one base, and base qualities are not known.

The V and J segments used are TRBV6-6 and TRBJ2-3, with no confidently assigned D gene. This TCR came from a woman aged 60 to 75 in good health. Material: blood. The CDR3 region reads CASSYSTARYFNTDTQYF. DNA sequence: TGTGCCAGCAGTTACTCTACCGCCCGCTACTTTAACACAGATACGCAGTATTTT.